The TCR beta chain described here comes from a study of T cells expressing NK-cell markers. About the study: Sorted CD3+CD56-NKG2C+, CD3+CD56+NKG2C- and CD3+CD56+NKG2C+ T cells were the source of the TCR beta repertoires. Of eight sequenced donors, seven were HCMV-seropositive and one HCMV-seronegative.

The CDR3 spans 13 residues. Per the germline V gene, CDR1 is MNHEY and CDR2 is SVGAGI. No DNA is given; TCRdb re-called the 5' RACE reads and lists each CDR3 protein once. The listing records tens of thousands of distinct CDR3 sequences. The sequence was collected from a woman between 18 and 75 years old in good health. Sequenced input: blood T cells: a sorted CD56 or NKG2C T cell subset, CD4+ or CD8+ T cells, or bulk PBMC T cells (not recorded which). J is TRBJ2-5 and V is TRBV6-5. CDR3 sequence reads: CASSYKWKETQYF.